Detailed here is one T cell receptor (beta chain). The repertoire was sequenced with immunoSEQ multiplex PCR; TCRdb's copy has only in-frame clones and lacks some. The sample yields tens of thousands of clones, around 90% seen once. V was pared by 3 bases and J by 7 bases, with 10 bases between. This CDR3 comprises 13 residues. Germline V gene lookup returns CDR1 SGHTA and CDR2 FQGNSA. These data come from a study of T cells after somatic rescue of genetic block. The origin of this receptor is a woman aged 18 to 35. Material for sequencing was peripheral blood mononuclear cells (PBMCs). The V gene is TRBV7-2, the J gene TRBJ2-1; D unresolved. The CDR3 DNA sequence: TGTGCCAGCAGCTTTGCCGCCCCTAATGAGCAGTTCTTC. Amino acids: CASSFAAPNEQFF.